This T cell receptor beta chain appears in the sequencing data of a study of OX40 agonist ivuxolimab in advanced cancers. Regarding the study as a whole: Normalized expansion of T-cell clones was also low for some nonresponders.

Produced via immunoSEQ multiplex PCR; TCRdb's table is partial and in-frame only. The sample holds fewer than 50,000 clones, around 89% seen once. The V gene's germline CDR1 is SGDLS and CDR2 YYNGEE. The CDR3 is 16 residues long. V was clipped by 2 bases and J by 4 bases, with 13 bases between them. Autoimmune disease history or systemic immunosuppression disqualified patients. Comment on this clone: Its target is not known.

The sample in question was CD4+ or CD8+ T cells sorted from blood, obtained in a trial of the OX40 agonist ivuxolimab. V gene TRBV9 combines with J gene TRBJ1-6; tentative D call: TRBD1 (6 bases). The origin of this receptor is an adult with an advanced solid tumor such as melanoma, head and neck, liver or kidney cancer. The CDR3 sequence is CASSVGQDSYNSPLHF. The CDR3 DNA reads TGTGCCAGCAGCGTCGGTCAGGACAGTTATAATTCACCCCTCCACTTT.